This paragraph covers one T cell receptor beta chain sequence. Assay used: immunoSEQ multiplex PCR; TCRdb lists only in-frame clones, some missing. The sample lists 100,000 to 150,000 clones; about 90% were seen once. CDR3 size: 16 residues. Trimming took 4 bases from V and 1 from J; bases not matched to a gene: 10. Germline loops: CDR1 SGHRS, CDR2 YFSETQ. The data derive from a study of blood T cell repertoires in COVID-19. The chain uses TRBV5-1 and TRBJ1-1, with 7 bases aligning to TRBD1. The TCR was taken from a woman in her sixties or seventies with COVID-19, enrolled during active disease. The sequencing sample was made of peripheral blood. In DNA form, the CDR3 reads TGCGCCAGCAGCCTTGGACAGGCCGCGTCGAACACTGAAGCTTTCTTT. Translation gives CASSLGQAASNTEAFF.